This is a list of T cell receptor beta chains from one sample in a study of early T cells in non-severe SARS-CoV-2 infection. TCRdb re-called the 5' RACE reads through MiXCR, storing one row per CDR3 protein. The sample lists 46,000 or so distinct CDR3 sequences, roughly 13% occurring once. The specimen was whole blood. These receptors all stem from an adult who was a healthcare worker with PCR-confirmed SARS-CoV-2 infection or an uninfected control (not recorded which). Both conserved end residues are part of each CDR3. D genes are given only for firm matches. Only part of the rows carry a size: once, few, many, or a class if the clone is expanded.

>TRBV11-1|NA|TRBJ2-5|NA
CASSLGPSGTQYF
TGTGCCAGCAGCTTAGGCCCCTCTGGGACCCAGTACTTC
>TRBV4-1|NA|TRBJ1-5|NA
CASSLRGRNQPQHF
TGCGCCAGCAGCCTAAGGGGTCGGAATCAGCCCCAGCATTTT
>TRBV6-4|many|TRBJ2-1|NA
CASSEGTYNEQFF
TGTGCCAGCAGTGAGGGGACCTACAATGAGCAGTTCTTC
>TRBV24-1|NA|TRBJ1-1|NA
CATSDSDTEAFF
TGTGCCACCAGTGACTCGGACACTGAAGCTTTCTTT
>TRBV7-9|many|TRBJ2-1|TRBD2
CASSPLTGRGTEQFF
TGTGCCAGCAGCCCTTTAACCGGGAGGGGTACTGAGCAGTTCTTC
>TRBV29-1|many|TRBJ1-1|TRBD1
CSAEGTDTEAFF
TGCAGCGCCGAGGGGACAGACACTGAAGCTTTCTTT
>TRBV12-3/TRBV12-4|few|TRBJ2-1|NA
CASSPTGPNEQFF
TGTGCCAGCAGTCCAACAGGGCCCAATGAGCAGTTCTTC
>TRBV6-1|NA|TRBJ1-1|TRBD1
CAGSTRGTGNTEAFF
TGTGCCGGATCAACCCGAGGGACAGGGAACACTGAAGCTTTCTTT
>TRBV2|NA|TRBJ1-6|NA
CASILSISRSPLHF
TGTGCCAGCATTTTGTCCATCTCGAGATCACCCCTCCACTTT
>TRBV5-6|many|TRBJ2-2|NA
CASSLGGTGELFF
TGTGCCAGCAGCTTGGGAGGCACCGGGGAGCTGTTTTTT
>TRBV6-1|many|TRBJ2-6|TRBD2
CASSLHRGAGANVLTF
TGTGCCAGTTCCCTCCACCGGGGGGCTGGGGCCAACGTCCTGACTTTC
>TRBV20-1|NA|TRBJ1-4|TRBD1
CSALAGDRGEKLFF
TGCAGTGCTCTAGCCGGGGACAGGGGAGAAAAACTGTTTTTT
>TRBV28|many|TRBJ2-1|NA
CASSLAWLAVTGDEQFF
TGTGCCAGCAGTTTAGCGTGGCTAGCGGTCACAGGGGATGAGCAGTTCTTC
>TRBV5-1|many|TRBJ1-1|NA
CASSLSRMNTEAFF
TGCGCCAGCAGCTTGTCGCGCATGAACACTGAAGCTTTCTTT
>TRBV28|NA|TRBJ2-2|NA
CASSLPGAGTGELFF
TGTGCCAGCAGTTTACCAGGGGCAGGCACCGGGGAGCTGTTTTTT
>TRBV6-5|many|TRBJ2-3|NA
CASSYKSVSDTQYF
TGTGCCAGCAGTTACAAGAGTGTGTCAGATACGCAGTATTTT
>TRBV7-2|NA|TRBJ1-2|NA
CASSPSRQNYGYTF
TGTGCCAGCAGCCCATCACGACAGAACTATGGCTACACCTTC
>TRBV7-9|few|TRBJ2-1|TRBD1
CAGGQPMGEQFF
TGTGCCGGGGGACAGCCCATGGGTGAGCAGTTCTTC
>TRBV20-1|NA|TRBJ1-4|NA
CSARAGEGREKLFF
TGCAGTGCTAGGGCAGGGGAAGGAAGGGAAAAACTGTTTTTT
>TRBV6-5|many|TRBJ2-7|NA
CASRSTASYEQYF
TGTGCCAGCAGATCGACTGCCTCCTACGAGCAGTACTTC
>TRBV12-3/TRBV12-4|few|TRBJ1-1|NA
CASSLSARENTEAFF
TGTGCCAGCAGTTTATCCGCCAGAGAGAACACTGAAGCTTTCTTT
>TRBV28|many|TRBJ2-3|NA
CASFGTDTQYF
TGTGCCAGCTTCGGCACAGATACGCAGTATTTT
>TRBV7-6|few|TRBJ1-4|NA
CASSLAEGGEKLFF
TGTGCCAGCAGCTTAGCGGAAGGAGGTGAAAAACTGTTTTTT
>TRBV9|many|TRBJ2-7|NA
CASSVSGVEGYEQYF
TGTGCCAGCAGCGTCTCAGGGGTTGAAGGCTACGAGCAGTACTTC
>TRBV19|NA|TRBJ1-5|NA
CASSIRVSNQPQHF
TGTGCCAGTAGTATCAGGGTGAGCAATCAGCCCCAGCATTTT
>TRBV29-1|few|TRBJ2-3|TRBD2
CSVPSGGGYTDTQYF
TGCAGCGTCCCTAGCGGCGGGGGGTACACAGATACGCAGTATTTT
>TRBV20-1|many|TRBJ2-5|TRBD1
CSARPWTGVQETQYF
TGCAGTGCTAGACCGTGGACAGGGGTCCAAGAGACCCAGTACTTC
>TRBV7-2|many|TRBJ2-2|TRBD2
CASSPGGPVRGLFF
TGTGCCAGCAGCCCGGGGGGGCCGGTTAGAGGGCTGTTTTTT
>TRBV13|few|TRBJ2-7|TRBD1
CASSPPGGNEQYF
TGTGCCAGCAGCCCCCCAGGGGGCAACGAGCAGTACTTC
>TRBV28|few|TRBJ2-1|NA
CASSHNEQFF
TGTGCCAGCAGCCACAATGAGCAGTTCTTC
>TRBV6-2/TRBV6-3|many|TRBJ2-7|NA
CASGSYEQYF
TGTGCCAGCGGATCCTACGAGCAGTACTTC
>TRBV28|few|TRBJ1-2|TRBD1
CASGLGTATYGYTF
TGTGCCAGCGGCTTAGGGACAGCTACCTATGGCTACACCTTC
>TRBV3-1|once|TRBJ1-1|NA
CASSSSSGTEAFF
TGTGCCAGCAGCAGCTCCTCTGGGACTGAAGCTTTCTTT
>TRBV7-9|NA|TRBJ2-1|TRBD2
CASSLDFRAGLGMYNEQFF
TGTGCCAGCAGCTTAGATTTTAGAGCCGGACTAGGAATGTACAATGAGCAGTTCTTC
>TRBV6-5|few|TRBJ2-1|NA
CASSRSEGPDEQFF
TGTGCCAGCAGTAGATCGGAGGGGCCAGATGAGCAGTTCTTC
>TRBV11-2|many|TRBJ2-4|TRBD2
CASRSSGMDKNIQYF
TGTGCCAGCAGGTCTAGCGGGATGGATAAAAACATTCAGTACTTC
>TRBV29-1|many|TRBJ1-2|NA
CSVEDLAGYGYTF
TGCAGCGTTGAAGATCTTGCAGGCTATGGCTACACCTTC
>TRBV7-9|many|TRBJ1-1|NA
CASSSSGAANAFF
TGTGCCAGCAGCTCCTCAGGGGCGGCGAACGCTTTCTTT
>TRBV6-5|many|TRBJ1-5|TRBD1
CASSTGQGQPQHF
TGTGCCAGCAGTACGGGACAGGGTCAGCCCCAGCATTTT
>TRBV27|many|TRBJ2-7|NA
CASSLSRLGEQYF
TGTGCCAGCAGTTTATCCCGCCTAGGCGAGCAGTACTTC
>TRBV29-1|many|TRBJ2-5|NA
CSAQLLETQYF
TGCAGCGCCCAACTGTTGGAGACCCAGTACTTC
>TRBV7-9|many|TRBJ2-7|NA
CASSLDTPQYF
TGTGCCAGCAGCTTAGATACGCCGCAGTACTTC
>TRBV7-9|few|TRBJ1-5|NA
CASSHRGFQPQHF
TGTGCCAGCAGCCACAGAGGGTTTCAGCCCCAGCATTTT
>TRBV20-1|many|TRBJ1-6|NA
CSAREEDGIYNSPLHF
TGCAGTGCTAGAGAGGAGGACGGGATATATAATTCACCCCTCCACTTT
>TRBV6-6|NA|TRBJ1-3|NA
CASSVQGSGNTIYF
TGTGCCAGCAGCGTTCAGGGATCTGGAAACACCATATATTTT
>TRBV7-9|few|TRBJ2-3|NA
CASSLSADTQYF
TGTGCCAGCAGCTTGAGCGCCGACACGCAGTATTTT